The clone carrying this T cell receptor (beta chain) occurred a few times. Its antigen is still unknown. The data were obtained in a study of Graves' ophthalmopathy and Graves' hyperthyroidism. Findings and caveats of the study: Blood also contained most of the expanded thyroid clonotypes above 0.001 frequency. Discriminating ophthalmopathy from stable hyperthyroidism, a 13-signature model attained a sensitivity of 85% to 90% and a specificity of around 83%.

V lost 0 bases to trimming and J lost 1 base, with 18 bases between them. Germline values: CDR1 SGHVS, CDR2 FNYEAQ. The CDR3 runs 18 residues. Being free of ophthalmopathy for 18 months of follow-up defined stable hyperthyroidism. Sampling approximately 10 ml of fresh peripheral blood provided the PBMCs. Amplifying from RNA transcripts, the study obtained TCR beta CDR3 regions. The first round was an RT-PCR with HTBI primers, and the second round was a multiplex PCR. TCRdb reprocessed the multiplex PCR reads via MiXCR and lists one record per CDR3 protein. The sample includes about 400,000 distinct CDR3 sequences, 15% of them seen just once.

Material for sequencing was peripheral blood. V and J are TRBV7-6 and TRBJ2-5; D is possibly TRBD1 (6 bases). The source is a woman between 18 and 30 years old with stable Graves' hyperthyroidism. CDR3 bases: TGTGCCAGCAGCTTAGCTTGGTACAGGGTGACAGGCCAAGAGACCCAGTACTTC. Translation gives CASSLAWYRVTGQETQYF.